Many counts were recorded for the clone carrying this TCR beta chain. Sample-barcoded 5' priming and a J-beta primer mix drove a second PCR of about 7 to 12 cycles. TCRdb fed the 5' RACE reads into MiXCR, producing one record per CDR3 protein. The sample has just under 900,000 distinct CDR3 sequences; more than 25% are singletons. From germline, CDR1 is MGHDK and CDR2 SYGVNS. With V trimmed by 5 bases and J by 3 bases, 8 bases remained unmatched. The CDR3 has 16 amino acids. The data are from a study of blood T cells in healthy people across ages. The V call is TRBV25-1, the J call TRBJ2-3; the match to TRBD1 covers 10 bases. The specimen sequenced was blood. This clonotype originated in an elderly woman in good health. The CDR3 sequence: CASSILGQGETDTQYF. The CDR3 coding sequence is TGTGCCAGCAGTATCCTAGGACAGGGGGAAACAGATACGCAGTATTTT.